This entry concerns a single T cell receptor beta chain. The antigen remains undetermined. Germline CDR1 and CDR2: SQVTM and ANQGSEA. V was cut by 7 bases and J by 5 bases, with 11 bases left in between. The CDR3 is 12 residues long. The data originate from a study of OX40 agonist ivuxolimab in advanced cancers. Study-wide results and limits: Expanded clones were, on average, more numerous among CD8+ T cells than CD4+.

The assay was immunoSEQ multiplex PCR, and TCRdb's table has in-frame clones only and misses some. This repertoire shows just over 90,000 clones, approximately 94% found once; its top ten account for roughly 2.6%. Sequenced here: CD4+ or CD8+ T cells sorted from blood, sampled in a trial of the OX40 agonist ivuxolimab. The source of this sequence is an adult with an advanced solid tumor such as melanoma, head and neck, liver or kidney cancer. The rearrangement uses TRBV29-1 and TRBJ2-2, with a weak D call TRBD2 (6 bases). This CDR3 reads CSGVGGTGELFF. The CDR3 DNA reads TGCAGCGGTGTGGGGGGTACCGGGGAGCTGTTTTTT.